This T cell receptor beta chain was recorded in a study of T cells in Graves' hyperthyroidism and ophthalmopathy. Study-level results: Most thyroid clonotypes expanded above 0.001 appeared in blood too. Patients with ophthalmopathy were separated from those with stable hyperthyroidism by a 13 V-J model.

Researchers took RNA transcripts and amplified the TCR beta CDR3 regions from them. Primed by the HTBI set, a first-round RT-PCR was run on the TCR CDR3. TCRdb re-called the multiplex PCR reads through MiXCR, storing one row per CDR3 protein. This sample yields 550,000 to 600,000 distinct CDR3 sequences, of which roughly 46% are seen a single time; 15% to 20% belongs to the top ten. Details on this clonotype: The antigen is undetermined.

In germline, CDR1 is KGHDR, CDR2 SFDVKD. The V segment lost 11 bases and the J segment 6 bases; nucleotides outside the gene matches: 14. The CDR3 is made up of 14 amino acids. The sequence was collected from an adult woman with Graves' disease, either hyperthyroidism or ophthalmopathy (not recorded which). Sequenced input: peripheral blood or thyroid tissue (not recorded which). The rearrangement uses TRBV24-1 and TRBJ2-5, with 7 bases fitting TRBD2. The chain's CDR3 is CASRDGGRAQTQYF. CDR3 in DNA: TGTGCCAGCAGAGACGGTGGGAGGGCCCAGACCCAGTACTTC.